One sample yielded the 32 T cell receptor delta chains listed below, sequenced in a study of gamma-delta T cells after stem cell transplantation. TCRdb called clones from the RT-PCR reads again using CATT. Of 1,200 or so delta-chain clones listed, around 2.6% are singletons. Input material: gamma-delta T cells. The origin of the receptors is a human donor. It is not recorded whose cells these are; they may come from a transplant donor.

This clone was observed a few times. A read error is the likely source, as a far larger clone sits one nucleotide away. Other DNA sequences in this sample translate to the same CDR3. The V gene is TRDV1, the J gene TRDJ4, with 9 bases that match TRDD2. The CDR3 runs 19 residues. Germline CDR1 TSWWSYY, CDR2 QGS. CDR3 bases: TGTGCCCAATTGCCCCCTTCCTACGGACGCGGGATAAGGTTGGCACCCCTGATCTTC. It encodes CAQLPPSYGRGIRLAPLIF.

In regard to this clone: The amino acid sequence in TCRdb belongs to a much larger clone and departs from this DNA's translation at residue 3, likely a sequencing read error; the sequence shown is translated from the DNA. The J gene is TRDJ1, the V gene TRDV3; 13 nucleotides match TRDD3. CDR3 length equals 22 residues. J lost 2 bases, V lost 5 bases, and 29 bases had no gene match. Germline V gene data show CDR1 as TVYSNPD and CDR2 as GDNSRS (reference sequence). In DNA form, the CDR3 reads TGTGCCGAATCGGACACGTACTGGGGGATACGAAAGCCCCTGGGGGGAACCGATAAACTCATCTTT. This codes for CAESDTYWGIRKPLGGTDKLIF.

On this clone itself: Only one base separates this from a far larger clonotype, so it likely reflects a read error. This CDR3 is also generated by other DNA sequences in the sample. V usage is TRDV1 and J usage is TRDJ1; 11 bases are a match to TRDD3. The CDR3 sequence is 26 residues long. V trimming: 0 bases; J trimming: 1 base; junction bases outside the gene matches: 31. Germline lookup yields CDR1 TSWWSYY and CDR2 QGS. In DNA, the CDR3 is TGTGCTCTTGGGGAACTAGTCTCGATTACTTGTAGGGTACTGGGGGATAGGCTTGGCTGCACCGATAAACTCATCTTT. It yields the protein CALGELVSITCRVLGDRLGCTDKLIF.

A few counts support this clone. Translating this DNA gives a protein that differs at residue 16 from the TCRdb one, which belongs to a much larger clone; a read error is likely, and the protein shown is this translation. The rearrangement links TRDV2 to TRDJ1, with 9 bases that match TRDD3. Per germline, CDR1 GEAIGNYY and CDR2 EKD. This CDR3 has 17 amino acids. This chain's CDR3 is CACDLITGGDNTDKLTF. CDR3 sequence (DNA): TGTGCCTGTGACCTTATCACTGGGGGAGACAACACCGATAAACTCACCTTT.

Relative to its sample, this clone is medium-sized. A far larger clone lies a single base away; this is likely a read error. The rearrangement uses TRDV2 and TRDJ1; no definite D call. The CDR3 runs to 17 residues. Germline loops: CDR1 GEAIGNYY, CDR2 EKD. The CDR3 DNA sequence: TGTGCCCGTGACACTCTCTACGAAGTAGAAGACACCGATAAACTCATCTTT. Its protein product is CARDTLYEVEDTDKLIF.

Remarks on this clone: The protein TCRdb gives is from a much larger clone and does not agree with this DNA's translation at residue 6, likely a read error; the protein shown here comes from the DNA. The V gene is TRDV1, the J gene TRDJ1, with 10 bases fitting TRDD3. In germline, CDR1 is TSWWSYY, CDR2 QGS. The V segment lost 1 base and the J segment 0 bases; nucleotides outside the gene matches: 20. The length of the CDR3 is 22 residues. The CDR3 sequence: CALGEPASYDWGIIPYTDKLIF. The DNA of the CDR3 is TGTGCTCTTGGGGAACCAGCTTCCTACGACTGGGGGATCATCCCTTACACCGATAAACTCATCTTT.

Worth noting for this clone: TCRdb pairs this DNA with a much larger clone's protein that differs at residue 7, likely a read error; the protein shown was translated from the DNA. The chain is built from TRDV2 and TRDJ1; D is possibly TRDD3 (5 bases). The CDR3 is made up of 13 amino acids. V was trimmed by 1 base and J by 4 bases, leaving 9 bases between them. Germline V gives CDR1 GEAIGNYY, CDR2 EKD. The CDR3 loop is CACDTGVDDKLIF. DNA for the CDR3: TGTGCCTGTGACACGGGGGTGGACGATAAACTCATCTTT.

Relative to its sample, this clone is medium-sized. The CDR3 nucleotides are TGTGCTCTTGGGGAATGGCTACCTTCCTACCGTGGATCTGGGGGATACGCGCGTAGGTCCCGAGACACCGATAAACTCATCTTT. It is translated as CALGEWLPSYRGSGGYARRSRDTDKLIF. The chain combines TRDV1 with TRDJ1; 12 bases agree with TRDD3. Germline V gene sequence: CDR1 TSWWSYY, CDR2 QGS. Trimming took 2 bases from V and 0 from J; bases not matched to a gene: 37. The CDR3 totals 28 residues.

Remarks on this clone: TCRdb's protein for this DNA is that of a much larger clone and differs from the translation at residue 22, likely a read error; the protein shown is the DNA translation. This chain uses TRDV2 with TRDJ1; D is undetermined. The length of the CDR3 is 24 residues. The V gene's germline CDR1 is GEAIGNYY and CDR2 EKD. This CDR3 is CACDPHPRGPTVSSWSSYTDKPIF. The CDR3 nucleotides are TGTGCCTGTGACCCGCACCCCCGGGGTCCCACGGTAAGTAGTTGGTCCTCGTACACCGATAAACCCATCTTT.

In the case of this clone: A read error is likely here: a far larger clone is one base away. This CDR3 is also generated by other DNA sequences in the sample. The gene calls are TRDV2 and TRDJ1; 9 nucleotides match TRDD3. The CDR3 consists of 18 residues. Germline lookup yields CDR1 GEAIGNYY and CDR2 EKD. The CDR3 DNA reads TGTGCCTGTGACACACTGGTACTGGGGGAACGGGGAACCGATAAACTCATCTTC. It is translated as CACDTLVLGERGTDKLIF.

This clone turned up a few times. Only one base separates this from a far larger clonotype, so it likely reflects a read error. This sample also contains other DNA sequences that code for the same CDR3. The CDR3 region is CALGEPILYWGIEGDDKLIF. CDR3 in DNA: TGTGCTCTTGGGGAGCCAATTCTGTACTGGGGGATAGAGGGGGACGATAAACTCATCTTT. V usage is TRDV1 and J usage is TRDJ1; 11 nucleotides align to TRDD3. The V segment lost 3 bases and the J segment 4 bases; nucleotides outside the gene matches: 19. Germline V gives CDR1 TSWWSYY, CDR2 QGS. The CDR3 length is 20 residues.

Comments on this clone: TCRdb shows a much larger clone's protein in place of this DNA's translation, and the two differ at residue 11, likely through a read error; the protein shown is translated from the DNA. V is TRDV2 and J is TRDJ1, with D possibly being TRDD2 or TRDD3 (5 bases each). V was trimmed by 1 base and J by 0 bases, leaving 23 bases between them. CDR1 is GEAIGNYY, CDR2 EKD, per germline. The CDR3 contains 19 residues. In nucleotides, the CDR3 is TGTGCCTGTGACACTCTACCTACTGGCCTCCGTGGGGACACCGATAAACTCATCTTT. Translated: CACDTLPTGLRGDTDKLIF.

In its sample, this clone was seen a few times. A read error is the likely source, as a far larger clone sits one nucleotide away. The identical CDR3 is also encoded by other nucleotide sequences in the sample. The chain joins TRDV2 to TRDJ1, with D unclear. CDR1 is GEAIGNYY, CDR2 EKD, per germline. The germline V and J ends were trimmed by 1 base and 0 bases, with 17 bases remaining between them. The CDR3 has 17 residues. The CDR3 DNA reads as TGTGCCTGTGACACTCTCTACGAAGTAGAGGACACCGATAAACTCATCTTT. It codes for CACDTLYEVEDTDKLIF.

There are a few counts of this clone. The protein TCRdb gives is from a much larger clone and does not agree with this DNA's translation at residue 4, likely a read error; the protein shown here comes from the DNA. This chain links TRDV2 with TRDJ3, with D possibly being TRDD3 (6 bases). CDR3 length: 18 residues. CDR1 GEAIGNYY and CDR2 EKD come from the germline V gene. V was trimmed by 5 bases and J by 0 bases, leaving 16 bases between them. The CDR3 sequence is CACVTAGASSWDTRQMFF. The CDR3 DNA reads as TGTGCCTGTGTCACGGCTGGGGCGAGCTCCTGGGACACCCGACAGATGTTTTTC.

This clone occurred a few times. A much larger clone differs by one base, so this may be a read error. This specimen includes other DNA sequences encoding the same CDR3. The CDR3 reads CALGELKWGLPSGLLGERPYKLIF. The DNA for the CDR3 is TGTGCACTTGGGGAACTAAAATGGGGCCTTCCTAGTGGGTTACTGGGGGAAAGGCCCTATAAACTCATCTTT. The chain combines TRDV1 with TRDJ1; D may be TRDD3 (9 bases). Germline lookup yields CDR1 TSWWSYY and CDR2 QGS. The CDR3 has 24 residues.

This clone was found a few times. TCRdb shows a much larger clone's protein in place of this DNA's translation, and the two differ at residue 11, likely through a read error; the protein shown is translated from the DNA. The genes are TRDV3 and TRDJ1, with TRDD2 matching 9 bases. Germline V gene data show CDR1 as TVYSNPD and CDR2 as GDNSRS (reference sequence). The CDR3 extends over 19 amino acids. V shed 2 bases, J shed 0 bases, and the junction held 19 bases outside the gene matches. This CDR3 reads CAFGPSYGYWEIYTDKLIF. CDR3 bases: TGTGCCTTTGGCCCTTCCTACGGGTACTGGGAGATATACACCGATAAACTCATCTTT.

In this sample, this clone turned up a few times. The TCRdb record carries a much larger clone's protein, which differs from this DNA's translation at residue 17; a read error is the likely cause, and the protein listed here is the DNA translation. This chain links TRDV2 with TRDJ1, with TRDD3 identical over 9 bases. CDR3 length: 19 amino acids. The germline V gene encodes CDR1 GEAIGNYY and CDR2 EKD. The CDR3: CACDIITLGDPEISDKHIF. CDR3 DNA sequence: TGTGCCTGTGACATCATTACTCTGGGGGATCCAGAAATAAGCGATAAACACATCTTT.

In the case of this clone: The protein held in TCRdb is that of a much larger clone and does not match this DNA's translation at residue 9, likely because of a read error; the protein shown is translated from the DNA. The V and J genes are TRDV3 and TRDJ1; TRDD3 matches at 8 bases. The length of the CDR3 is 18 residues. Germline lookup yields CDR1 TVYSNPD and CDR2 GDNSRS (reference sequence). CDR3 amino acids: CAFRGAWGTKPYTDKLIF. CDR3 DNA sequence: TGTGCTTTTCGCGGGGCCTGGGGGACGAAACCGTACACCGATAAACTCATCTTT.

This clone came up a few times. A far bigger clonotype differs at one base, so this is likely a read error. This CDR3 is also generated by other DNA sequences in the sample. The chain couples TRAV29/DV5 to TRDJ1, with 11 bases fitting TRDD3. With V trimmed by 5 bases and J by 2 bases, 20 bases remained unmatched. The V gene's germline CDR1 is NSMFDY and CDR2 ISSIKDK. This CDR3 is 19 amino acids long. In nucleotides, the CDR3 is TGTGCAGCTGCGCCTTCCTTGGGGGATACGCCTCACCTGACCGATAAACTCATCTTT. It yields the protein CAAAPSLGDTPHLTDKLIF.

Only a few counts were recorded for this clone. The protein held in TCRdb is that of a much larger clone and does not match this DNA's translation at residue 17, likely because of a read error; the protein shown is translated from the DNA. The rearrangement links TRDV3 to TRDJ1; 12 nucleotides line up with TRDD3. This CDR3 is built from 19 residues. Germline-derived CDR1 and CDR2 are TVYSNPD and GDNSRS (reference sequence). Written as DNA, the CDR3 is TGTGCCTTCCCTAAGCTGTACTGGGGGATACTCCCGTACACCGATAAATTCATCTTT. This gives the protein CAFPKLYWGILPYTDKFIF.

As regards this clone: The amino acid sequence in TCRdb belongs to a much larger clone and departs from this DNA's translation at residue 8, likely a sequencing read error; the sequence shown is translated from the DNA. V usage is TRDV1 and J usage is TRDJ1; TRDD3 agrees at 7 bases. CDR1 is TSWWSYY, CDR2 QGS, per germline. V trimming: 3 bases; J trimming: 0 bases; junction bases outside the gene matches: 25. The CDR3 is made up of 22 amino acids. The CDR3 region is CALGDLRPPKYWGSLYTDKLIF. The DNA of the CDR3 is TGTGCTCTTGGGGACCTTCGCCCGCCCAAGTACTGGGGATCCTTGTACACCGATAAACTCATCTTT.

As concerns this clone: Given a far larger clone just one base away, this is likely a sequencing read error. Other DNA sequences within the sample encode an identical CDR3. This sequence joins TRDV2 and TRDJ1, with 7 bases that match TRDD3. The CDR3 runs to 16 residues. Germline V gives CDR1 GEAIGNYY, CDR2 EKD. J lost 4 bases, V lost 0 bases, and 10 bases had no gene match. CDR3 in amino acids: CACDTGVGDPFDKLIF. The CDR3 bases are TGTGCCTGTGACACCGGGGTGGGGGACCCCTTCGATAAACTCATCTTT.

The sample holds a few counts of this clone. The amino acid sequence in TCRdb belongs to a much larger clone and departs from this DNA's translation at residue 13, likely a sequencing read error; the sequence shown is translated from the DNA. The V call is TRDV3, the J call TRDJ1; a possible D gene is TRDD3 (8 bases). CDR1 is TVYSNPD, CDR2 GDNSRS, per germline (reference sequence). The V end was cut by 0 bases, the J end by 1 base, with 27 bases between. The CDR3 covers 19 residues. For the CDR3, the DNA is TGTGCCTTTAGACCTTCCTCGACCTGGGGGACCGCGTGCACCGATAAACTCATCTTT. Protein sequence: CAFRPSSTWGTACTDKLIF.

There are a few counts of this clone. A single base is all that separates this from a far larger clone, so a read error is likely. Other DNA variants within this sample encode the same CDR3. The CDR3 sequence: CACDTGAGRPGIGKLIF. CDR3 DNA: TGTGCCTGTGACACAGGTGCTGGGCGACCGGGGATAGGTAAACTCATCTTT. J is TRDJ1 and V is TRDV2, with 7 nucleotides matching TRDD3. The V segment lost 1 base and the J segment 7 bases; nucleotides outside the gene matches: 17. CDR3 length equals 17 residues. Per the germline V gene, CDR1 is GEAIGNYY and CDR2 is EKD.

This clone was seen a handful of times. With a far larger clone one base away, a read error is the likely cause. Other DNA sequences in this specimen translate into the identical CDR3. This rearrangement joins TRDV1 to TRDJ1; a possible D gene is TRDD2 (6 bases). CDR1 is TSWWSYY, CDR2 QGS, per germline. This CDR3 is 17 amino acids long. CDR3 amino acids: CALGELPSLLYTDKLIF. The CDR3 DNA sequence: TGTGCTCTTGGGGAGTTACCTTCCCTTCTCTACACAGATAAACTCATCTTT.

The genes are TRDV3 and TRDJ1; D remains unclear. This CDR3 is built from 18 residues. V lost 4 bases and J 3 bases, leaving 30 bases between the germline ends. Germline CDR1 TVYSNPD, CDR2 GDNSRS (reference sequence). The CDR3 bases are TGTGCCTCTATCGTTGGCCAACTGCTCCGGATTTGGTCCGATAAACTCATCTTT. Its protein is CASIVGQLLRIWSDKLIF.

For this clone: The TCRdb protein comes from a much larger clone and disagrees with this DNA's translation at residue 17, likely due to a read error; the protein given here is derived from the DNA. The V gene is TRDV1, the J gene TRDJ1, with 8 bases identical to TRDD3. CDR1 and CDR2 from the germline V gene are TSWWSYY and QGS. This CDR3 contains 19 residues. The CDR3: CALGEPHNLGDSYTDKPIF. The CDR3 nucleotides read TGTGCTCTTGGGGAACCCCACAATCTGGGGGACTCGTACACCGATAAACCCATCTTT.

This clone was detected a few times. One base separates it from a far larger clone, so it is likely a read error. The chain carries TRDV1 and TRDJ1; 11 bases fit TRDD3. The CDR3 totals 26 residues. Germline V lookup: CDR1 TSWWSYY, CDR2 QGS. V lost 1 base to trimming and J lost 1 base; unmatched junction nucleotides: 32. CDR3 sequence (DNA): TGTGCTCTTGGGGAACAAGTCTCGATTACGTGTAGGGTACTGGGGGATAGGCTTGGCTGCACCGATAAACTCATCTTT. Protein: CALGEQVSITCRVLGDRLGCTDKLIF.

As to this clone: TCRdb pairs this DNA with a much larger clone's protein that differs at residue 17, likely a read error; the protein shown was translated from the DNA. The chain carries TRDV3 and TRDJ1; 11 bases are shared with TRDD3. This CDR3 comprises 19 residues. Germline values: CDR1 TVYSNPD, CDR2 GDNSRS (reference sequence). This chain's CDR3 is CASAEILGDIVPYTDKFIF. The CDR3, as DNA: TGTGCCTCCGCCGAGATACTGGGGGATATAGTTCCGTACACCGATAAATTCATCTTT.

A note on this clone: This DNA translates differently at residue 8 from the TCRdb protein, which is that of a much larger clone; a read error is likely, and the protein shown is the DNA's own translation. The gene calls are TRDV2 and TRDJ3, with no clear D. The germline gives CDR1 GEAIGNYY, CDR2 EKD. Trimming shortened V by 0 bases and J by 0 bases, and 14 bases separated the two germline ends. The CDR3 has 19 amino acids. The CDR3 coding sequence is TGTGCCTGTGACACCTTTTCCAACCAGGGCTCCTGGGACACCCGACAGATGTTTTTC. This gives the protein CACDTFSNQGSWDTRQMFF.

This clone was detected a few times. This DNA translates differently at residue 13 from the TCRdb protein, which is that of a much larger clone; a read error is likely, and the protein shown is the DNA's own translation. The chain joins TRDV2 to TRDJ1; 8 bases agree with TRDD3. The length of the CDR3 is 18 residues. Trimming removed 3 bases from V and 3 bases from J; junction bases left unmatched: 17. CDR1 and CDR2 (germline): GEAIGNYY, EKD. The CDR3: CACDPVLGVEEYADKLIF. CDR3 nucleotides: TGTGCCTGTGACCCGGTACTGGGGGTGGAGGAATACGCCGATAAACTCATCTTT.

This clone showed up just a few times. The protein given by TCRdb reflects a much larger clone and differs at residue 11 from this DNA's translation, likely from a read error; the protein shown is the DNA's translation. This chain links TRDV1 with TRDJ1, with D possibly TRDD3 on 6 matching bases. Germline CDR1 reads TSWWSYY; CDR2 reads QGS. V was trimmed by 1 base and J by 4 bases, leaving 28 bases between them. This CDR3 contains 20 residues. The CDR3: CALGEPILYWEIEGDDKLIF. DNA of the CDR3: TGTGCTCTTGGGGAACCAATTCTGTACTGGGAGATAGAGGGGGACGATAAACTCATCTTT.